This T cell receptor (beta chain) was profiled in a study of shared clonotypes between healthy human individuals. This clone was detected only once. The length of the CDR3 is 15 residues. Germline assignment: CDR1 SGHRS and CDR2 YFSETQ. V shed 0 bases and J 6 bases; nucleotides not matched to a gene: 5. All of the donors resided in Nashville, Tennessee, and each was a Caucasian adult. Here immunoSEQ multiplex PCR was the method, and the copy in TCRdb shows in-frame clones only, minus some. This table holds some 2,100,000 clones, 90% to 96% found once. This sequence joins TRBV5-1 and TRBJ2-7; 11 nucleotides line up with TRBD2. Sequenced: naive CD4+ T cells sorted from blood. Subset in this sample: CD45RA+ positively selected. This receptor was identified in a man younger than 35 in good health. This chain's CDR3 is CASSLVTSGRVEQYF. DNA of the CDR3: TGCGCCAGCAGCTTGGTAACTAGCGGGAGAGTCGAGCAGTACTTC.